This TCR beta chain was captured by sequencing in a study of CD8+CD57+ T cells in acquired aplastic anemia. TCR beta VDJ and CDR3 profiles were obtained from a genomic DNA template. TCRdb reprocessed the reads via MiXCR and lists one record per CDR3 protein. The sample has 200,000 to 300,000 distinct CDR3 sequences, around 82% seen once. The patients chosen for sequencing had shown expansion of CD8+CD57+ cells (detected by flow cytometry). The germline V and J ends were trimmed by 6 bases and 8 bases, with 20 bases remaining between them. Germline lookup yields CDR1 SNHLY and CDR2 FYNNEI. This CDR3 region has 15 residues.

Material for sequencing was sorted CD4+, CD8+, or CD8+CD57+ T cells (not recorded which) from PBMCs. V gene TRBV2 combines with J gene TRBJ2-1; D perhaps matches TRBD1 (5 bases). The TCR originated in a human donor with aplastic anemia. CDR3 nucleotide sequence: TGTGCCAGCAGCAGGGTGGACACTCACTCCCATGAGCAGTTCTTC. Translation gives CASSRVDTHSHEQFF.